This TCR beta chain was profiled in a study of T-cell memory formation after mild COVID-19 (dated by TCRdb to the early 2020s). Some background on the complete study: Most TCR sequence clusters were specific to one of the two donors. Two young, previously healthy adult volunteers made up the cohort, one male and one female. Longitudinal TCRalpha and TCRbeta repertoire sequencing tracked T-cell clones expanding and contracting after mild COVID-19 in a couple of donors.

Ficoll-Paque density gradient centrifugation was the method used to isolate PBMCs. Broad study findings and their caveats: Only a couple of mild cases were covered in the study, and larger cohorts including severe cases with pre-infection samples were considered necessary. From day 15 to 85, contracting clones showed balanced CD4/CD8 phenotypes, whereas a second wave of clones that expanded from day 15 to 37 leaned towards CD4+. Contracting CD4+ clones were located mainly in the CM and EM memory subsets, whereas CD8+ clones were found to be enriched in EMRA. The detection of some responding clones in pre-infection memory suggests that pre-existing cross-reactive memory T cells joined the SARS-CoV-2 response. The second-wave clones that peaked on day 37 were not confirmed to be SARS-CoV-2 specific.

The instrument was an Illumina NovaSeq 6000. Using 5'RACE with constant-segment primers, TCRalpha and TCRbeta cDNA libraries were constructed, with sample barcodes and unique molecular identifiers added in the process. RNA was extracted from every sample with Trizol reagent. Library amplification was performed in two PCR steps, and a second sample barcode and Illumina TruSeq adapters were introduced in the second step. The libraries were sequenced on an Illumina NovaSeq using 2 x 150 bp paired-end reads. The authors processed their data as follows. The reads were demultiplexed and collapsed into UMI-guided consensus sequences using migec v1.2.7. With mixcr v2.1.11, UMI consensuses were aligned to TRA and TRB V and J templates and assembled into clonotypes. Expanded or contracted clonotypes were those called significant by both edgeR and NoisET, with noise models trained on biological replicates. edgeR calls used a false discovery rate-adjusted p below 0.01 and a log2 fold-change threshold of 1. As an exploratory analysis of dynamics, max-normalized trajectories of the 1000 most abundant clonotypes were examined by PCA with hierarchical clustering. Separately sequenced CD4+ and CD8+ repertoires were used to assign the CD4 or CD8 phenotype of responding clones. TCRdb ran its own pipeline on the public reads, namely fastp trimming at Q25 and MiXCR clone calling, and kept in-frame beta chains. CDR3 protein duplicates are merged, each entry listing the most common genes and DNA. In this record, the V and J calls reflect TCRdb's handling and not the investigators' own analysis. The sample has roughly 350,000 distinct CDR3 sequences on record, 25% to 30% of them singletons. The ten largest account for less than 15% of the sample.

This clonotype was recorded a few times. Its specific antigen is unknown. The input lacks base qualities; no much larger clone sits a single base away. Sample: PBMCs or a T cell subset sorted from them (not recorded which). This receptor was obtained from an adult woman who had mild COVID-19 (a few samples of this study predate the infection). The sample titles of this study are shuffled in the database, so cell type and time point are left out; the donor was told from shared clones.

The CDR3 region has the sequence CSVDHQGGETQYF. The DNA reads TGCAGCGTTGACCACCAGGGAGGAGAGACCCAGTACTTC. The sequence joins TRBV29-1 to TRBJ2-5; D gene: possibly TRBD2, on 6 matching bases. V loses 3 bases, J loses 4 bases, and the germline ends lie 12 bases apart. The CDR3 starts with the cysteine, ends with the phenylalanine, and has 13 residues. Only the CDR3 part of the read is kept: 39 bases, read in frame from the first base. The germline V gene specifies SQVTM as CDR1 and ANQGSEA as CDR2.